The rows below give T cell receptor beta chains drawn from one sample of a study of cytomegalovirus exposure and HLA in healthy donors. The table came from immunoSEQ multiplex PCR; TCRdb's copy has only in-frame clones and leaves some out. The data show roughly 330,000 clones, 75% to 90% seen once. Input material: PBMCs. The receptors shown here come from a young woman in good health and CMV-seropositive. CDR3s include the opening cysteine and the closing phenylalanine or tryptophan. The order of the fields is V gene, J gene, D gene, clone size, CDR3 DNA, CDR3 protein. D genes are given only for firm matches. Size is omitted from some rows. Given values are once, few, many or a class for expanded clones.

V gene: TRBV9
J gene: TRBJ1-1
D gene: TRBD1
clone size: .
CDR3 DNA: TGTGCCAGCAGCCTAGGGACAGGGAGTACTGAAGCTTTCTTT
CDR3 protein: CASSLGTGSTEAFF

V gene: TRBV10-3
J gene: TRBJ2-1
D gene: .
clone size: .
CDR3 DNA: TGTGCCATCAGTGAGTCGGATCGACTATATTCCTACAATGAGCAGTTCTTC
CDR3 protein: CAISESDRLYSYNEQFF

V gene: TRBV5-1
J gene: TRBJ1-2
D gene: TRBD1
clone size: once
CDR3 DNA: TGCGCCAGCAAGACAGGACAGGGGGACTATGGCTACACCTTC
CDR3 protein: CASKTGQGDYGYTF

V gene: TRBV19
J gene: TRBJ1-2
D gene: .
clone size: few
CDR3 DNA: TGTGCCAGTAGCCCGGACGTCAAGGACTACACCTTC
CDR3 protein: CASSPDVKDYTF

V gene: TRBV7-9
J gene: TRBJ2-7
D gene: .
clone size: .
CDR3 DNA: TGTGCCAGCAGCTTTGTCCCCCCTGGATCCTACGAGCAGTACTTC
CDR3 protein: CASSFVPPGSYEQYF

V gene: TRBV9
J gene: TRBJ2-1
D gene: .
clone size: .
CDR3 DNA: TGTGCCAGCAGCGTAGGCAGGGGAACGGGCAATGAGCAGTTCTTC
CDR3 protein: CASSVGRGTGNEQFF

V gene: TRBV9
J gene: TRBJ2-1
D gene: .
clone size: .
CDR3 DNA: TGTGCCAGCAGCTCCCCTAGAAAGGGGACGTTCTTC
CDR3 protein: CASSSPRKGTFF

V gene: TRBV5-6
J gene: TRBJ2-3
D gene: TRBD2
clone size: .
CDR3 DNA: TGTGCCAGCAGCTTAGCGGGGGGCCCCACAGATACGCAGTATTTT
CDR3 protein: CASSLAGGPTDTQYF

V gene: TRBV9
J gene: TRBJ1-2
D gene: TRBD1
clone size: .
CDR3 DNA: TGTGCCAGCAGCGTTCCAACTCAGGGACAGGACACAACGGTCTGTGGCTACACCTTC
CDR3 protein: CASSVPTQGQDTTVCGYTF

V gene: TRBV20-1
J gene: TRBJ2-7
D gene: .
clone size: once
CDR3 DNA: TGCAGTGCCGGTAGACCGGGAGAGCAGTACTTC
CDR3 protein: CSAGRPGEQYF

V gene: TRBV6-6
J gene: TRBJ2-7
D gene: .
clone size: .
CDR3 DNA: TGTGCCAGTTACCCGGGACAAGGTCCCTACGAGCAGTACTTC
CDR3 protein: CASYPGQGPYEQYF

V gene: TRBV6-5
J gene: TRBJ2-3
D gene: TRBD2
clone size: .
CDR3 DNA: TGTGCCAGCAGTTGGACTAGCGGAACACTCACAGATACGCAGTATTTT
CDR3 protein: CASSWTSGTLTDTQYF

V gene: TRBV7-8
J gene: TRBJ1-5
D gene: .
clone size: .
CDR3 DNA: TGTGCCAGCACGGCCGGGAGAGGGCGCAATCAGCCCCAGCATTTT
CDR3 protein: CASTAGRGRNQPQHF

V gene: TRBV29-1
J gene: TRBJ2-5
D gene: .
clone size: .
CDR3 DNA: TGCAGCGTTGGGCGGACGGAACAAGAGACCCAGTACTTC
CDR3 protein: CSVGRTEQETQYF

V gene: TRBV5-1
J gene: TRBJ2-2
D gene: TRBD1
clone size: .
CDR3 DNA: TGCGCCAGCAGCTTGAACAGGGGCGACACCGGGGAGCTGTTTTTT
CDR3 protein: CASSLNRGDTGELFF

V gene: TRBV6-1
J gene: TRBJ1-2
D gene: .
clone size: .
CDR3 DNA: TGTGCCAGCAGTGAAGCTTCCGGGAGCGGTTTAGGGGCTAACTATGGCTACACCTTC
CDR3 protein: CASSEASGSGLGANYGYTF

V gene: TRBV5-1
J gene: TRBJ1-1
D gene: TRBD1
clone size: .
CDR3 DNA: TGCGCCAGCAGCGCCCGGACAGGGATGAACACTGAAGCTTTCTTT
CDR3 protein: CASSARTGMNTEAFF

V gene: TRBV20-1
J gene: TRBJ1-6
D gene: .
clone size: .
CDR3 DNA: TGCAGTGCCGTTATTAAGTTGGCCCTCCACTTT
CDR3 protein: CSAVIKLALHF